This T cell receptor beta chain was sequenced for a study of CD8+CD57+ T cells in acquired aplastic anemia. Germline loops: CDR1 SGHRS, CDR2 YFSETQ. V was cut by 3 bases and J by 0 bases, with 19 bases left in between. CDR3 length: 17 residues. Patients sequenced had flow cytometry evidence of CD8+CD57+ cell expansion. With regard to this clonotype: What it binds is not known.

The TCR beta profiling, which covered VDJ combination and CDR3 sequence, was carried out using genomic DNA as the template. TCRdb reprocessed the reads via MiXCR and lists one record per CDR3 protein. The sample lists just over 450,000 distinct CDR3 sequences, less than 35% occurring once. Study-wide findings and caveats: With respect to CD8+ Simpson's diversity, patients and controls did not differ significantly.

The chain links TRBV5-1 to TRBJ2-7, with D possibly being TRBD2 (8 bases). The TCR was taken from a human donor with aplastic anemia. The sequencing input was sorted CD4+, CD8+, or CD8+CD57+ T cells (not recorded which) from PBMCs. DNA of the CDR3: TGCGCCAGCAGCTGGCCGGGACAGCGGGAGAGCTCCTACGAGCAGTACTTC. It encodes CASSWPGQRESSYEQYF.